This T cell receptor beta chain was observed in a study of cytomegalovirus exposure and HLA in healthy donors. Across the study: Among about 179 million T cells, an earlier analysis found about 110 million unique TCR beta sequences.

Regarding the study as a whole: A later analysis reportedly found fewer N-insertions in an Asian-associated ancestry cluster than the approximately 660-donor mean.

PCR used 60 Vbeta primers and 13 Jbeta primers. The data were produced by immunoSEQ multiplex PCR, yet TCRdb's version contains in-frame clones alone and is incomplete. Of about 180,000 clones listed, 80% are singletons. Per the germline V gene, CDR1 is MNHEY and CDR2 is SMNVEV (reference sequence). This CDR3 comprises 14 residues. Unmatched junction bases numbered 4, after V lost 5 bases and J lost 1 base. Turning to this clone: Its antigen is not known.

Sequencing was carried out using PBMCs. The chain recombines TRBV27 with TRBJ1-2; 7 nucleotides line up with TRBD1. The TCR comes from a man between 40 and 49 years old in good health and CMV-seronegative. CDR3 nucleotides: TGTGCCAGCAGTCTTAGGGGGCGTAACTATGGCTACACCTTC. Translation: CASSLRGRNYGYTF.